A selection of T cell receptor beta chains follows, all from one sample in a study of graft-versus-host responses after intestinal transplantation. The antigens for these receptors are not known. The assay was immunoSEQ multiplex PCR, and TCRdb's table has in-frame clones only and misses some. Of about 93,000 clones in the sample, 85% to 95% were seen once. This specimen was unstimulated CD8+ T cells sorted from spleen or lymph node cells, taken before intestinal transplant. These receptors were collected from a human donor who received an intestinal transplant. CDR3s include the opening cysteine and the closing phenylalanine or tryptophan. The D gene is left open where the match is weak. Clone size is given for some rows only: seen once, a few or many times, or a class if the clone is expanded.

d_call | j_call | v_call | clone_size | cdr3_aa | cdr3_nt
TRBD1 | TRBJ1-5 | TRBV10-2 | NA | CASSDTQGHQPQHF | TGCGCCAGCAGTGATACACAGGGGCATCAGCCCCAGCATTTT
TRBD2 | TRBJ2-7 | TRBV19 | NA | CASRLTSGSYEQYF | TGTGCCAGTAGGCTAACTAGCGGGAGCTACGAGCAGTACTTC
NA | TRBJ2-7 | TRBV4-1 | NA | CASSQVDSSRFYEQYF | TGCGCCAGCAGCCAAGTGGATAGCAGTCGGTTCTACGAGCAGTACTTC
NA | TRBJ1-6 | TRBV5-8 | once | CASSFGAWDNSPLHF | TGTGCCAGCAGTTTTGGGGCCTGGGATAATTCACCCCTCCACTTT
TRBD1 | TRBJ2-7 | TRBV11-2 | once | CASSLGQGNYEQYF | TGTGCCAGCAGCTTAGGACAGGGTAACTACGAGCAGTACTTC
NA | TRBJ1-3 | TRBV11-3 | NA | CASSSTGRRDTIYF | TGTGCCAGCAGCTCAACAGGGCGAAGGGACACCATATATTTT
TRBD1 | TRBJ1-1 | TRBV30 | NA | CAWSTGVGRNTEAFF | TGTGCCTGGTCGACAGGGGTCGGAAGGAACACTGAAGCTTTCTTT
TRBD1 | TRBJ2-5 | TRBV27 | once | CASSLTDRGLGETQYF | TGTGCCAGCAGTTTAACCGACAGGGGGCTTGGGGAGACCCAGTACTTC
TRBD2 | TRBJ2-1 | TRBV5-4 | NA | CASSLGAGGSSYNEQFF | TGTGCCAGCAGCTTGGGAGCGGGGGGATCCTCCTACAATGAGCAGTTCTTC
TRBD2 | TRBJ2-3 | TRBV29-1 | NA | CSASSPSGMRDTQYF | TGCAGCGCCTCCTCCCCTAGCGGGATGAGAGATACGCAGTATTTT
NA | TRBJ1-1 | TRBV11-2 | NA | CASSWATEKNTEAFF | TGTGCCAGCAGCTGGGCGACAGAGAAGAACACTGAAGCTTTCTTT
TRBD2 | TRBJ2-5 | TRBV23-1 | NA | CASNLRESGGEETQYF | TGCGCCAGCAATCTCCGGGAGAGCGGGGGGGAAGAGACCCAGTACTTC
TRBD2 | TRBJ2-3 | TRBV19 | NA | CASSIAGGGYTQYF | TGTGCCAGTAGTATAGCGGGGGGAGGATATACGCAGTATTTT
NA | TRBJ1-1 | TRBV12-5 | NA | CASGLAVRVNTEAFF | TGTGCTAGTGGTTTGGCAGTCAGGGTGAACACTGAAGCTTTCTTT
TRBD1 | TRBJ1-1 | TRBV30 | NA | CAYGTGEGFNTEAFF | TGTGCCTATGGGACAGGGGAAGGCTTTAACACTGAAGCTTTCTTT
TRBD2 | TRBJ2-7 | TRBV5-1 | NA | CASSSPLSSGSSYEQYF | TGCGCCAGCAGCTCGCCCCTCTCTAGCGGAAGCTCCTACGAGCAGTACTTC
TRBD1 | TRBJ2-2 | TRBV27 | NA | CASSLGTVGTGELFF | TGTGCCAGCAGTTTAGGGACAGTCGGCACCGGGGAGCTGTTTTTT
NA | TRBJ2-1 | TRBV9 | NA | CASSAPSGQTYNEQFF | TGTGCCAGCAGCGCCCCTTCGGGACAAACTTACAATGAGCAGTTCTTC
NA | TRBJ1-2 | TRBV10-2 | NA | CASSGLVAGASTYGYTF | TGCGCCAGCAGTGGTTTGGTTGCAGGGGCCTCAACCTATGGCTACACCTTC
TRBD2 | TRBJ2-1 | TRBV14 | NA | CASSQDPLNIAGTYNEQFF | TGTGCCAGCAGCCAGGACCCCCTGAATATAGCGGGGACTTACAATGAGCAGTTCTTC
TRBD2 | TRBJ2-1 | TRBV28 | NA | CASSPPVGLAIHEQFF | TGTGCCAGCAGTCCGCCCGTAGGACTAGCGATCCATGAGCAGTTCTTC
NA | TRBJ1-6 | TRBV5-1 | once | CASSVQGSYNSPLHF | TGCGCCAGCAGCGTTCAGGGTAGCTATAATTCACCCCTCCACTTT
NA | TRBJ1-3 | TRBV7-9 | NA | CASSSPRQTSGNTIYF | TGTGCCAGCAGCTCCCCTCGACAGACCTCTGGAAACACCATATATTTT
TRBD2 | TRBJ2-1 | TRBV6-5 | NA | CASSYVAGVQSEQFF | TGTGCCAGCAGTTACGTTGCGGGGGTGCAGTCTGAGCAGTTCTTC
NA | TRBJ2-1 | TRBV2 | NA | CASGAGTYNEQFF | TGTGCCAGCGGGGCAGGCACCTACAATGAGCAGTTCTTC
TRBD1 | TRBJ2-7 | TRBV5-4 | NA | CASSSLQGQSHEQYF | TGTGCCAGCAGCTCCCTACAGGGGCAAAGTCACGAGCAGTACTTC
NA | TRBJ2-2 | TRBV7-9 | NA | CASSPSWVSNTGELFF | TGTGCCAGCAGCCCTAGTTGGGTCTCGAACACCGGGGAGCTGTTTTTT
TRBD2 | TRBJ2-7 | TRBV5-4 | NA | CASSSGLVRYEQYF | TGTGCCAGCAGTTCCGGACTAGTTAGGTACGAGCAGTACTTC
NA | TRBJ2-6 | TRBV6-5 | NA | CASSYGDSSGANVLTF | TGTGCCAGCAGTTACGGAGACAGCTCTGGGGCCAACGTCCTGACTTTC
TRBD1 | TRBJ1-5 | TRBV28 | NA | CASSFFWELTGREDNQPQHF | TGTGCCAGCAGTTTTTTTTGGGAGTTGACAGGGCGCGAGGACAATCAGCCCCAGCATTTT
NA | TRBJ1-2 | TRBV14 | NA | CASSQSPNYGYTF | TGTGCCAGCAGCCAAAGCCCTAACTATGGCTACACCTTC
TRBD2 | TRBJ2-1 | TRBV2 | NA | CASRISGGELHEQFF | TGTGCCAGCAGGATTAGCGGGGGAGAACTCCATGAGCAGTTCTTC
NA | TRBJ2-7 | TRBV5-6 | NA | CASSLVVLGNEQYF | TGTGCCAGCAGCTTGGTTGTCCTGGGCAACGAGCAGTACTTC
NA | TRBJ1-1 | TRBV7-9 | NA | CASRAGIVTEAFF | TGTGCCAGCAGGGCGGGCATCGTAACTGAAGCTTTCTTT
TRBD2 | TRBJ2-1 | TRBV6-1 | NA | CASVETSGSWNEQFF | TGTGCCAGCGTCGAAACTAGCGGGAGTTGGAATGAGCAGTTCTTC
NA | TRBJ1-5 | TRBV28 | NA | CASSPRGGDNQPQHF | TGTGCCAGCAGCCCTCGAGGGGGGGACAATCAGCCCCAGCATTTT
TRBD1 | TRBJ1-2 | TRBV5-1 | NA | CASSSAPGTANGYTF | TGCGCCAGCAGCTCTGCACCCGGGACAGCCAATGGCTACACCTTC
NA | TRBJ2-5 | TRBV7-6 | NA | CASRGNQETQYF | TGTGCCAGCCGCGGTAACCAAGAGACCCAGTACTTC
NA | TRBJ2-3 | TRBV12-1 | NA | CASSFDRVTDTQYF | TGTGCCAGCAGCTTTGATCGGGTCACAGATACGCAGTATTTT
NA | TRBJ1-3 | TRBV4-2 | NA | CASSQDFLTGFGNTIYF | TGTGCCAGCAGCCAAGACTTTCTAACGGGATTCGGAAACACCATATATTTT
NA | TRBJ2-7 | TRBV4-1 | NA | CASSQVEGFPYEQYF | TGCGCCAGCAGCCAAGTGGAGGGGTTCCCCTACGAGCAGTACTTC
NA | TRBJ1-2 | TRBV29-1 | NA | CSVVGGIEGYTF | TGCAGCGTTGTAGGAGGGATCGAGGGCTACACCTTC
NA | TRBJ2-3 | TRBV11-2 | once | CASSSTGFYKPTDTQYF | TGTGCCAGCAGCTCAACAGGGTTCTATAAACCCACAGATACGCAGTATTTT
NA | TRBJ2-1 | TRBV7-6 | NA | CASSPGYNEQFF | TGTGCCAGCAGCCCCGGTTACAATGAGCAGTTCTTC
TRBD2 | TRBJ2-7 | TRBV15 | once | CATRRGLAESYEQYF | TGTGCCACCCGTAGGGGACTAGCGGAATCCTACGAGCAGTACTTC
NA | TRBJ2-3 | TRBV6-5 | NA | CASSPVQGWADTQYF | TGTGCCAGCAGTCCAGTACAGGGTTGGGCAGATACGCAGTATTTT
NA | TRBJ2-7 | TRBV2 | NA | CASLTVSYEQYF | TGTGCCAGCCTGACAGTTTCCTACGAGCAGTACTTC
NA | TRBJ1-6 | TRBV19 | NA | CASSPSASGNSPLHF | TGTGCCAGTAGTCCTTCCGCTTCCGGGAACTCACCCCTCCACTTT
NA | TRBJ2-1 | TRBV7-9 | once | CASRPRGGARSYNEQFF | TGTGCCAGCAGACCTCGCGGAGGGGCCAGGTCCTACAATGAGCAGTTCTTC
NA | TRBJ2-7 | TRBV6-5 | few | CASSDSNEQYF | TGTGCCAGCAGTGACTCCAACGAGCAGTACTTC
NA | TRBJ1-6 | TRBV6-5 | few | CASSYSQGNSPLHF | TGTGCCAGCAGTTACTCGCAGGGAAATTCACCCCTCCACTTT
TRBD1 | TRBJ1-1 | TRBV7-9 | NA | CASSVTGANTEAFF | TGTGCCAGCAGCGTTACAGGGGCGAACACTGAAGCTTTCTTT
NA | TRBJ2-7 | TRBV6-6 | NA | CASRETVYEQYF | TGTGCCAGCAGGGAGACAGTGTACGAGCAGTACTTC
TRBD1 | TRBJ2-7 | TRBV7-9 | NA | CASSGGTGAPLEQYF | TGTGCCAGCAGCGGGGGGACAGGGGCTCCCCTCGAGCAGTACTTC
TRBD1 | TRBJ2-7 | TRBV27 | NA | CASMPGTGSNEQYF | TGTGCCAGCATGCCCGGGACAGGCTCTAACGAGCAGTACTTC
TRBD2 | TRBJ2-7 | TRBV5-1 | NA | CASSLGTSGRYEQYF | TGCGCCAGCAGCTTGGGGACTAGCGGCCGCTACGAGCAGTACTTC
NA | TRBJ2-1 | TRBV27 | once | CASSLSASSGTSWFPEQFF | TGTGCCAGCAGTTTATCGGCGTCATCCGGTACTAGCTGGTTTCCTGAGCAGTTCTTC